The text below deals with one TCR beta chain. The data were obtained in a study of blood T cell repertoires in COVID-19. Study at large: PBMCs, B-cell-depleted T cells, or T cells were the source of the cDNA or gDNA that made up the material.

How the authors handled the data: Reference gene primer amplification yielded estimated nucleated cell counts. TCRdb keeps only in-frame clones here, not all; method: immunoSEQ multiplex PCR. V and J calls and clone size are those listed in that table; D and trimming were worked out from the DNA. The sample carries under 300,000 clones, 83% recorded once. The CDR3 runs 15 residues. Germline V lookup: CDR1 MNHNS, CDR2 SASEGT. Trimming removed 1 base at V and 0 bases at J, with 8 bases between. Sequencing was carried out using peripheral blood. The chain combines TRBV6-1 with TRBJ2-3, with D possibly matching TRBD1 (6 bases). The receptor comes from a human donor in a cohort sampled during active COVID-19. This CDR3 reads CASSEVRGSTDTQYF. CDR3 in DNA: TGTGCCAGCAGTGAAGTTAGGGGGAGCACAGATACGCAGTATTTT.